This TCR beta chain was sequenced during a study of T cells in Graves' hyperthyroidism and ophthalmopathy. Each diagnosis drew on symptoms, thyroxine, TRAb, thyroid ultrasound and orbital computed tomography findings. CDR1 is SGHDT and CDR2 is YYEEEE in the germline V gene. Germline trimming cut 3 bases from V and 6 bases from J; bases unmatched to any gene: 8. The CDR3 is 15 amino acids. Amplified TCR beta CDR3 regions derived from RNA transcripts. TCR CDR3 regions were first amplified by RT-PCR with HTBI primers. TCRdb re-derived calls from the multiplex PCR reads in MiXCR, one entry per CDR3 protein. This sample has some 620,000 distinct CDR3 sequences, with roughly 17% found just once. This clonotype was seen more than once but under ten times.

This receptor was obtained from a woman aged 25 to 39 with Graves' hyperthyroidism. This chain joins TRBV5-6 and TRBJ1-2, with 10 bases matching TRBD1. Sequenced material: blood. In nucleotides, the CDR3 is TGTGCCAGCAGCTACCGGGACAGGGGATGGGATGGCTACACCTTC. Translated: CASSYRDRGWDGYTF.